The 15 T cell receptor beta chains in this list originate from one sample, sequenced in a study of Graves' ophthalmopathy and Graves' hyperthyroidism. CDR3 regions of TCR beta were amplified from RNA transcripts. HTBI primers primed a first-round RT-PCR, and a second-round multiplex PCR followed. Via MiXCR, TCRdb re-called the multiplex PCR reads, giving one row per CDR3 protein. The sample has roughly 610,000 distinct CDR3 sequences; over 20% are singletons. Sequencing was carried out using peripheral blood. The receptors come from a woman under 30 with stable Graves' hyperthyroidism. Some clones in this sample may be carry-over from other donors' samples.

V gene TRBV6-1 combines with J gene TRBJ2-7, with a tentative D call TRBD1 (6 bases). V was shortened by 11 bases and J by 3 bases, with 17 bases between the two germline ends. CDR3 length: 13 residues. The germline gives CDR1 MNHNS, CDR2 SASEGT. The CDR3 nucleotides are TGTGCCGGGGGCAAGGGCTCCTTCTACGAGCAGTACTTC. Translated: CAGGKGSFYEQYF.

This clonotype was recorded many times. The gene calls are TRBV27 and TRBJ1-1; D gene ambiguous. The germline V and J ends were trimmed by 1 base and 6 bases, with 9 bases remaining between them. This CDR3 is 13 amino acids long. The germline gives CDR1 MNHEY, CDR2 SMNVEV (reference sequence). CDR3 amino acids: CASSLFGPAEAFF. DNA of the CDR3: TGTGCCAGCAGTTTATTCGGCCCAGCTGAAGCTTTCTTT.

This clonotype showed up many times. This rearrangement joins TRBV12-3 or TRBV12-4 to TRBJ2-2; 8 nucleotides agree with TRBD2. This CDR3 region has 15 residues. V dropped 5 bases and J dropped 10; count of bases not matched to a gene: 12. CDR3 in DNA: TGTGCCAGCAGTCCCAGGGTAGCGGGATTAGTGGAGCTGTTTTTT. This sequence encodes CASSPRVAGLVELFF.

Many counts were recorded for this clonotype. V usage is TRBV6-2 or TRBV6-3 and J usage is TRBJ2-4, with D possibly being TRBD2 (5 bases). CDR3 length: 15 amino acids. The germline V and J ends were trimmed by 6 bases and 5 bases, with 17 bases remaining between them. Germline lookup yields CDR1 MNHEY and CDR2 SVGEGT. CDR3 loop: CASRDRRRRENIQYF. DNA of the CDR3: TGTGCCAGCAGAGACCGACGTAGGCGGGAAAACATTCAGTACTTC.

This sequence joins TRBV5-1 and TRBJ1-2, with TRBD1 identical over 8 bases. Unmatched junction bases numbered 5, after V lost 4 bases and J lost 6 bases. This CDR3 contains 13 residues. CDR1 and CDR2 (germline): SGHRS, YFSETQ. CDR3 in amino acids: CASSTGQEDGYTF. The CDR3 DNA reads TGCGCCAGCAGCACGGGACAGGAGGATGGCTACACCTTC.

This clonotype is a singleton in its sample. The chain is built from TRBV28 and TRBJ2-7; possibly TRBD1 for D (6 bases). V gave up 5 bases and J gave up 2 bases, with 13 bases separating them. The CDR3 has 14 residues. Germline lookup yields CDR1 MDHEN and CDR2 SYDVKM. The CDR3 nucleotides read TGTGCCAGCAGTCACCGGGACATACCCTACGAGCAGTACTTC. Translating it yields CASSHRDIPYEQYF.

This clonotype appeared many times. A read error is possible here, since a much larger clone lies one base away. Given the absence of the conserved phenylalanine or tryptophan at the CDR3 end, a read error is likely. J is TRBJ1-2 and V is TRBV6-1; 10 bases map to TRBD1. With 6 bases clipped from V and 7 bases from J, the junction kept 8 bases outside the gene matches. Germline CDR1 is MNHNS and CDR2 is SASEGT. The CDR3 has 14 residues. CDR3 sequence: CASRTPGTGAGYTL. The CDR3 DNA reads TGTGCCAGCAGGACCCCCGGGACAGGGGCTGGCTACACCCTC.

This chain joins TRBV6-5 and TRBJ2-5; TRBD2 matches at 9 bases. With 2 bases clipped from V and 2 bases from J, the junction kept 3 bases outside the gene matches. The CDR3 sequence is 15 residues long. Germline V gene data show CDR1 as MNHEY and CDR2 as SVGAGI. The DNA of the CDR3 is TGTGCCAGCAGTTACGCGGGGGGGGAACAAGAGACCCAGTACTTC. Protein: CASSYAGGEQETQYF.

This chain links TRBV2 with TRBJ2-5; TRBD1 agrees at 8 bases. V lost 7 bases to trimming and J lost 2 bases; unmatched junction nucleotides: 3. CDR3 length equals 13 residues. CDR1 is SNHLY and CDR2 is FYNNEI in the germline V gene. The CDR3 region has the DNA TGTGCCAGCAACGGGGACAGGCAAGAGACCCAGTACTTC. Translated: CASNGDRQETQYF.

This clonotype was observed many times. V gene TRBV6-1 combines with J gene TRBJ1-2, with 9 bases fitting TRBD1. Losses at the gene ends were 5 bases for V and 1 base for J; bases not matched to a gene: 5. This CDR3 spans 15 amino acids. Germline V CDR1 and CDR2: MNHNS, SASEGT. The CDR3 loop is CASSPGTGFNYGYTF. The CDR3 DNA is TGTGCCAGCAGTCCCGGGACAGGGTTTAACTATGGCTACACCTTC.

The sample holds many counts of this clonotype. The rearrangement uses TRBV20-1 and TRBJ1-1; tentative D call: TRBD1 (5 bases). CDR1 and CDR2 from the germline V gene are DFQATT and SNEGSKA (reference sequence). CDR3 length: 12 amino acids. V was cut by 4 bases and J by 5 bases, with 11 bases left in between. In DNA form, the CDR3 reads TGCAGTGCTAAGCCGGGGGGGACTGAAGCTTTCTTT. It translates to CSAKPGGTEAFF.

In its sample, this clonotype was seen a few times. Germline is not matched at one junction end, which may reflect a read error. In DNA, the CDR3 is TGTGCCAGCAGCTTTGGTAACAGGGAAAAGACCAAGTACTTC. Translating gives CASSFGNREKTKYF. The rearrangement links TRBV6-4 to TRBJ2-5; D might be TRBD1 (6 bases). This CDR3 spans 14 amino acids. Germline loops: CDR1 MRHNA, CDR2 SNTAGT.

This clonotype was counted at least ten times. V is TRBV6-2 or TRBV6-3 and J is TRBJ1-5; D call uncertain. V lost 2 bases and J lost 0, with 5 bases in between. Germline V gene sequence: CDR1 MNHEY, CDR2 SVGEGT. The CDR3 sequence is 14 residues long. CDR3 sequence reads: CASSYPYSNQPQHF. CDR3 coding DNA: TGTGCCAGCAGTTACCCCTATAGCAATCAGCCCCAGCATTTT.

With respect to this clonotype: Just one base apart from a much larger clone, this may be a read error. The CDR3 carries no conserved terminal phenylalanine or tryptophan, so it likely arises from a read error. J is TRBJ2-5 and V is TRBV28, with a weak D call TRBD1 (6 bases). Germline loops: CDR1 MDHEN, CDR2 SYDVKM. The ends were cut back, 5 bases at V and 0 bases at J, with 7 bases in the middle. CDR3 length: 13 amino acids. The CDR3 DNA reads as TGTGCCAGCAGTCGGGACAACCAAGAGACCCAGTACTCC. Its translation is CASSRDNQETQYS.

There are many counts of this clonotype. This chain joins TRBV6-1 and TRBJ2-2, with 11 bases that match TRBD1. CDR3 length: 17 amino acids. The germline V gene has CDR1 MNHNS and CDR2 SASEGT. Trimming took 6 bases from V and 0 from J; bases not matched to a gene: 6. CDR3 nucleotides: TGTGCCAGCAGGGTGGGACAGGGGGTCTCGAACACCGGGGAGCTGTTTTTT. The encoded protein is CASRVGQGVSNTGELFF.